Sequencing of this T cell receptor (beta chain) was carried out in a study of blood T cells in healthy people across ages. Sample-barcoded 5' priming and a J-beta primer mix drove a second PCR of about 6 to 11 cycles. Every sample gave at least 2.5 million paired-end reads containing CDR3. TCRdb ran MiXCR on the 5' RACE reads and lists one entry per CDR3 protein. The table has around 1.1 million distinct CDR3 sequences, more than 30% seen once. The study's findings and limits: Age advanced and TCR beta diversity per million T cells fell, roughly linearly. Naive T cell percentage strongly correlated with TCR beta diversity. Expanded clonotype changes were possibly confounded by unknown donor CMV status.

As for this clonotype: Its antigen is unidentified. Germline is not matched at one junction end, which may reflect a read error.

CDR1 MNHEY and CDR2 SMNVEV come from the germline V gene (reference sequence). The CDR3 runs to 14 residues. The receptor's source is a man younger than 35 in good health. The sample was blood. This chain connects TRBV27 to TRBJ1-2, with no clear D. The CDR3 DNA reads as TGTGCCAGCAGTTTAAAAGCCGGAACCTATGGCTGCACCTTC. This sequence encodes CASSLKAGTYGCTF.